What follows describes a single TCR beta chain. This sample was included in a study of T-cell memory formation after mild COVID-19. Each CDR3 protein is one row after TCRdb ran MiXCR on the 5' RACE reads. The data show 400,000 to 500,000 distinct CDR3 sequences, 15% to 20% seen once. This CDR3 spans 15 amino acids. Trimming took 5 bases from V and 2 from J; bases not matched to a gene: 9. The germline gives CDR1 MNHEY, CDR2 SVGAGI. This receptor was obtained from an adult woman who had mild COVID-19 (a few samples of this study predate the infection). Cell type and time point are not known. The chain recombines TRBV6-5 with TRBJ2-7, with 7 bases fitting TRBD1. Specimen: PBMCs or a T cell subset sorted from them (not recorded which). CDR3 coding DNA: TGTGCCAGCAGTGAAACTAGGGACAGAGCCTACGAGCAGTACTTC. Translating it yields CASSETRDRAYEQYF.